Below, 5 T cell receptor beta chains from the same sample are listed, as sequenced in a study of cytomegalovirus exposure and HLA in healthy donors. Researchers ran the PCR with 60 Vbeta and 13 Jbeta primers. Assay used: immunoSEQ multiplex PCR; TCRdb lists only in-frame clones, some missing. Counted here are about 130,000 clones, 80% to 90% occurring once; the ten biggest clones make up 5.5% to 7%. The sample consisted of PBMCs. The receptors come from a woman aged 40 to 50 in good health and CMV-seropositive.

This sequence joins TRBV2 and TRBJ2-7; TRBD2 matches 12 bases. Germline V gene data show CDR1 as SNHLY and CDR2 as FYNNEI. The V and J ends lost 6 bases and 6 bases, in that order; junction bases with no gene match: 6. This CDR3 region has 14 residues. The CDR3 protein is CASSRTSGKGEQYF. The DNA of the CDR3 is TGTGCCAGCAGCCGGACTAGCGGGAAAGGCGAGCAGTACTTC.

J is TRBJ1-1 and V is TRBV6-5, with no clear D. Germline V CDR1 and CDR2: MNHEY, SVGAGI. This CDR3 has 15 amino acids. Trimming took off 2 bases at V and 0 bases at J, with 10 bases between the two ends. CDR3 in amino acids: CASSYQATMNTEAFF. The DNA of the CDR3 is TGTGCCAGCAGTTACCAAGCCACCATGAACACTGAAGCTTTCTTT.

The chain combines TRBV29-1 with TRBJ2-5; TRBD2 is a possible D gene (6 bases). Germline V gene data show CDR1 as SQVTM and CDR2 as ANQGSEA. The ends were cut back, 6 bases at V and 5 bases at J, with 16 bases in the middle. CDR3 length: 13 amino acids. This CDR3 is CSVATSRSETQYF. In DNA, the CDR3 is TGCAGCGTCGCAACTAGCAGGTCGGAGACCCAGTACTTC.

The CDR3 here is CASSLPGGTGFETQYF. The CDR3, as DNA: TGTGCCAGCAGCCTACCGGGGGGGACAGGGTTCGAGACCCAGTACTTC. The rearrangement joins TRBV7-9 to TRBJ2-5; perhaps TRBD1 as D (9 bases). Trimming took 5 bases from V and 5 from J, leaving 21 bases between them. From germline, CDR1 is SEHNR and CDR2 FQNEAQ (reference sequence). CDR3 length: 16 amino acids.

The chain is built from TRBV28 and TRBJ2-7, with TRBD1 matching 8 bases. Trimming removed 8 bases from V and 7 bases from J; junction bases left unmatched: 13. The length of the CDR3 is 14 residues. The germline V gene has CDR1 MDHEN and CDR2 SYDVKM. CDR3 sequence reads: CASLGQGNIHEQYF. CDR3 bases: TGTGCCAGCCTCGGACAGGGTAACATCCATGAGCAGTACTTC.